A single sample gave rise to the 13 T cell receptor beta chains below, sequenced in a study of T-cell reconstitution after alpha-beta-depleted transplantation in children. Molecular barcoding with unique molecular identifiers was used for the TCRbeta library. TCRdb reprocessed the PCR reads with MiXCR, giving one entry per CDR3 protein. The sample has about 540,000 distinct CDR3 sequences; approximately 20% are singletons. Here the sequenced sample was PBMCs from the stem cell graft donor, taken from the stem cell graft. Every receptor here comes from a human donor who donated a stem cell graft to a child with acute lymphoblastic leukemia.

Ten or more counts support this clonotype. V and J are TRBV6-4 and TRBJ2-3; 7 positions agree with TRBD2. Germline V lookup: CDR1 MRHNA, CDR2 SNTAGT. CDR3 size: 13 residues. V was pared by 5 bases and J by 6 bases, with 5 bases of the junction left unmatched. The CDR3 nucleotides read TGTGCCAGCAGTACTAGCGCTCGCGATACGCAGTATTTT. Its translation: CASSTSARDTQYF.

The chain links TRBV4-1 to TRBJ2-1; no firm D call. Trimming cost V 0 bases and J 6 bases, with 12 bases left between them. The CDR3 contains 15 residues. CDR1 and CDR2 from the germline V gene are MGHRA and YSYEKL. The CDR3 region has the DNA TGCGCCAGCAGCCAAGATTCCGGCTTCCCCAATGAGCAGTTCTTC. Translated: CASSQDSGFPNEQFF.

The chain combines TRBV3-1 with TRBJ1-3; D is possibly TRBD1 (5 bases). Trimming shortened V by 4 bases and J by 4 bases, and 11 bases separated the two germline ends. This CDR3 has 14 amino acids. Germline CDR1 reads LGHDT; CDR2 reads YNNKEL (reference sequence). CDR3 bases: TGTGCCAGCAGCCCCCGGGACGGAGGAAACACCATATATTTT. Its protein product is CASSPRDGGNTIYF.

The J gene is TRBJ1-4, the V gene TRBV6-5; D is perhaps TRBD1 (5 bases). V was cut by 2 bases and J by 8 bases, with 12 bases left in between. CDR1 and CDR2 from the germline V gene are MNHEY and SVGAGI. This CDR3 contains 14 residues. The CDR3 DNA reads TGTGCCAGCAGTTACGGGAGGGGATGGGAAAAACTGTTTTTT. It is translated as CASSYGRGWEKLFF.

This clonotype was detected only a few times. The V call is TRBV29-1, the J call TRBJ1-2; a weak D match, TRBD1 (5 bases). Per the germline V gene, CDR1 is SQVTM and CDR2 is ANQGSEA. Trimming took 4 bases from V and 0 from J, leaving 9 bases between them. This CDR3 contains 13 residues. The CDR3 reads CSVGDGANYGYTF. Here the CDR3 DNA reads TGCAGCGTTGGGGACGGTGCTAACTATGGCTACACCTTC.

V gene TRBV7-8 combines with J gene TRBJ2-1; tentative D call: TRBD1 (8 bases). CDR1 is SGHVS and CDR2 is FQNEAQ in the germline V gene. The ends were cut back, 6 bases at V and 5 bases at J, with 29 bases in the middle. The CDR3 spans 19 residues. In nucleotides, the CDR3 is TGTGCCAGCAGGCAAGACAGGGGAGCTAGGGGGGGCGCCGACAATGAGCAGTTCTTC. This codes for CASRQDRGARGGADNEQFF.

Only a few counts were recorded for this clonotype. The chain couples TRBV7-9 to TRBJ1-4, with a tentative D call TRBD1 (6 bases). The V end was cut by 2 bases, the J end by 8 bases, with 18 bases between. The CDR3 covers 16 residues. Germline lookup yields CDR1 SEHNR and CDR2 FQNEAQ (reference sequence). CDR3 coding DNA: TGTGCCAGCAGCTTATCTCGGGGGGCGCGTGGGGAAAAACTGTTTTTT. This codes for CASSLSRGARGEKLFF. Looking up the rest from reference TRBV7-9 and TRBJ1-4 gives the full variable domain: DTGVSQNPRHKITKRGQNVTFRCDPISEHNRLYWYRQTLGQGPEFLTYFQNEAQLEKSRLLSDRFSAERPKGSFSTLEIQRTEQGDSAMYLCASSLSRGARGEKLFFGSGTQLSVL.

V usage is TRBV7-2 and J usage is TRBJ1-1, with 7 bases identical to TRBD1. Germline V CDR1 and CDR2: SGHTA, FQGNSA. This CDR3 comprises 14 residues. Unmatched junction bases numbered 6, after V lost 4 bases and J lost 4 bases. The CDR3 sequence: CASSSETGTTEAFF. DNA for the CDR3: TGTGCCAGCAGCTCAGAGACAGGGACCACTGAAGCTTTCTTT.

The V gene is TRBV7-9, the J gene TRBJ1-1, with D possibly TRBD1 on 5 matching bases. The CDR3 consists of 17 residues. Trimming took off 1 base at V and 0 bases at J, with 15 bases between the two ends. Germline V lookup: CDR1 SEHNR, CDR2 FQNEAQ (reference sequence). CDR3 amino acids: CASSLGGREGMNTEAFF. Here the CDR3 DNA reads TGTGCCAGCAGCTTAGGAGGCAGGGAGGGAATGAACACTGAAGCTTTCTTT.

The sample holds a few counts of this clonotype. V and J are TRBV7-2 and TRBJ2-2, with TRBD2 identical over 12 bases. The CDR3 is 17 amino acids. CDR1 and CDR2 (germline): SGHTA, FQGNSA. After removal of 5 bases from V and 3 bases from J, the junction contained 7 bases not matched to a gene. DNA for the CDR3: TGTGCCAGCAGCATATGGACTAGCGGGATCTACACCGGGGAGCTGTTTTTT. Its translation is CASSIWTSGIYTGELFF.

There are a few counts of this clonotype. The chain couples TRBV20-1 to TRBJ2-5, with D hard to call. Germline lookup yields CDR1 DFQATT and CDR2 SNEGSKA (reference sequence). The CDR3 sequence is 13 residues long. The V and J ends lost 1 base and 0 bases respectively, with 6 bases between them. This CDR3 reads CSARAVNQETQYF. The CDR3 region has the DNA TGCAGTGCTAGAGCAGTGAACCAAGAGACCCAGTACTTC.

In its sample, this clonotype was seen a few times. J is TRBJ2-5 and V is TRBV7-2; no clear D. This CDR3 region has 13 residues. Between the trimmed V and J ends, which lost 4 bases and 5 bases, there was a span of 11 bases. CDR1 is SGHTA and CDR2 is FQGNSA in the germline V gene. CDR3 loop: CASSSWVVETQYF. The CDR3 DNA follows: TGTGCCAGCAGCTCCTGGGTAGTGGAGACCCAGTACTTC.

V and J are TRBV30 and TRBJ1-1, with D tentatively TRBD1 (6 bases). V lost 0 bases to trimming and J lost 1 base, with 15 bases between them. Germline V gene data show CDR1 as GTSNPN and CDR2 as SVGIG (reference sequence). CDR3 size: 16 residues. CDR3 region: CAWSVLGGGPNTEAFF. Here the CDR3 DNA reads TGTGCCTGGAGTGTACTCGGCGGGGGCCCGAACACTGAAGCTTTCTTT.